The T cell receptor (beta chain) described here comes from a study of blood T cell repertoires in COVID-19. V shed 2 bases, J shed 2 bases, and the junction held 4 bases outside the gene matches. Germline V gene lookup returns CDR1 SGHAT and CDR2 FQNNGV. This CDR3 has 15 residues. Using immunoSEQ multiplex PCR, the repertoire was profiled, and TCRdb retains in-frame clones only, with some absent. The sample records 120,000 to 150,000 clones, about 90% being singletons. This receptor was taken from a human donor in a cohort sampled during active COVID-19. Input material: peripheral blood. The chain recombines TRBV11-2 with TRBJ2-5, with 8 nucleotides matching TRBD1. The CDR3 DNA sequence: TGTGCCAGCAGCTTACATGGGACAGGACAAGAGACCCAGTACTTC. It codes for CASSLHGTGQETQYF. Full variable domain (remainder filled in from reference TRBV11-2 and TRBJ2-5): EAGVAQSPRYKIIEKRQSVAFWCNPISGHATLYWYQQILGQGPKLLIQFQNNGVVDDSQLPKDRFSAERLKGVDSTLKIQPAKLEDSAVYLCASSLHGTGQETQYFGPGTRLLVL.